The 22 T cell receptor beta chains below all came from one sample that was sequenced in a study of blood T cells in healthy people across ages. The use of a sample-barcoded 5' primer and a J-beta primer mix characterized a second PCR of roughly 6 to 11 cycles. In TCRdb, the 5' RACE reads were re-called with MiXCR into one record per CDR3 protein. The profile covers about 970,000 distinct CDR3 sequences, with about 51% appearing a single time and roughly a fifth taken by the ten largest. Input material: blood. The receptors stem from a woman aged 55-70 years in good health.

There are a few counts of this clonotype. The chain has TRBV12-5 and TRBJ2-5; TRBD2 is a possible D gene (6 bases). Germline loops: CDR1 LGHNT, CDR2 FRNRAP. This CDR3 region has 14 residues. Trimming took off 5 bases at V and 1 base at J, with 11 bases between the two ends. This CDR3 is CASGPGVAQETQYF. The CDR3 region has the DNA TGTGCTAGTGGTCCGGGGGTGGCCCAAGAGACCCAGTACTTC.

The V gene is TRBV5-5, the J gene TRBJ2-7; tentative D call: TRBD1 (6 bases). Looked up from germline, CDR1 is SGHKS and CDR2 is YYEKEE (reference sequence). The CDR3 contains 16 residues. The V gene lost 3 bases and the J gene lost 2 bases, with 18 bases spanning the gap. CDR3 sequence: CASSSGPGQRAYEQYF. DNA for the CDR3: TGTGCCAGCAGCTCGGGTCCGGGACAAAGAGCCTACGAGCAGTACTTC. Supplemented by reference TRBV5-5 and TRBJ2-7, the full variable domain reads DAGVTQSPTHLIKTRGQQVTLRCSPISGHKSVSWYQQVLGQGPQFIFQYYEKEERGRGNFPDRFSARQFPNYSSELNVNALLLGDSALYLCASSSGPGQRAYEQYFGPGTRLTVT.

Written as DNA, the CDR3 is TGTGCCAGCAGCTCGTGGGACAGGGAGGGGACCCAGTACTTC. Protein sequence: CASSSWDREGTQYF. V usage is TRBV7-2 and J usage is TRBJ2-7, with 9 bases matching TRBD1. The J call may be incorrect, as the DNA end agrees better with TRBJ2-5. Germline values: CDR1 SGHTA, CDR2 FQGNSA. The CDR3 has 14 residues.

This chain links TRBV27 with TRBJ2-5; 8 positions agree with TRBD2. The V segment lost 1 base and the J segment 4 bases; nucleotides outside the gene matches: 8. The CDR3 sequence is 16 residues long. Germline V gene data show CDR1 as MNHEY and CDR2 as SMNVEV (reference sequence). The CDR3 loop reads CASSLLSGRWRETQYF. CDR3 DNA sequence: TGTGCCAGCAGTTTATTAAGCGGGAGATGGAGAGAGACCCAGTACTTC.

V usage is TRBV5-1 and J usage is TRBJ2-1; D may be TRBD1 (5 bases). V lost 4 bases and J 0 bases, leaving 11 bases between the germline ends. The CDR3 consists of 15 residues. Germline V CDR1 and CDR2: SGHRS, YFSETQ. CDR3 nucleotide sequence: TGCGCCAGCAGCGGCAGAAGGGGCTCCTACAATGAGCAGTTCTTC. Amino acids: CASSGRRGSYNEQFF.

This clonotype is a singleton in its sample. The chain joins TRBV27 to TRBJ2-1; perhaps D is TRBD1 or TRBD2 (5 bases each). This CDR3 region has 14 residues. Germline V lookup: CDR1 MNHEY, CDR2 SMNVEV (reference sequence). Trimming stripped 4 bases from V and 4 bases from J, with 11 bases between. CDR3 loop: CASSSRDGYNEQFF. The CDR3 coding sequence is TGTGCCAGCAGTTCTCGGGACGGATACAATGAGCAGTTCTTC.

J is TRBJ1-5 and V is TRBV30, with a weak D call TRBD1 (6 bases). Germline V gene lookup returns CDR1 GTSNPN and CDR2 SVGIG (reference sequence). CDR3 length: 13 residues. The V end was cut by 0 bases, the J end by 5 bases, with 8 bases between. CDR3 coding DNA: TGTGCCTGGAGTGTAGGGGGGGATCAGCCCCAGCATTTT. Residues: CAWSVGGDQPQHF.

Concerning this clonotype itself: The junction differs from germline at one of its ends, possibly a read error. The CDR3 DNA is TGTGTCATCAGTGAGGTCGGCCCGCCCGGGGAGCTGTTTTTT. Translating it yields CVISEVGPPGELFF. The chain uses TRBV10-3 and TRBJ2-2, with D uncertain. This CDR3 spans 14 amino acids. The germline V gene encodes CDR1 ENHRY and CDR2 SYGVKD.

This chain uses TRBV5-1 with TRBJ2-7, with D possibly being TRBD1 or TRBD2 (5 bases each). Germline V lookup: CDR1 SGHRS, CDR2 YFSETQ. The V end was cut by 0 bases, the J end by 7 bases, with 14 bases between. CDR3 size: 14 residues. As DNA, the CDR3 is TGCGCCAGCAGCTTGGTCGGGACCCCCGCGGAGCAGTACTTC. It translates to CASSLVGTPAEQYF.

This chain links TRBV7-9 with TRBJ2-7; 12 positions match TRBD2. The CDR3 spans 16 residues. CDR1 and CDR2 from the germline V gene are SEHNR and FQNEAQ (reference sequence). Trimming at V came to 3 bases and at J to 1 base, leaving 4 bases not matched to a gene. The CDR3 region is CASSFLAGGPSYEQYF. Written as DNA, the CDR3 is TGTGCCAGCAGCTTTCTAGCGGGAGGGCCATCCTACGAGCAGTACTTC.

The gene calls are TRBV7-3 and TRBJ2-3; 15 bases agree with TRBD2. The V gene end was trimmed by 5 bases and the J gene end by 8 bases; junction bases not matched to a gene: 11. The CDR3 runs 17 residues. Germline V gene lookup returns CDR1 SGHTA and CDR2 FQGTGA. The CDR3 DNA sequence: TGTGCCAGCAGCCCCCTGGTAACGGGACTAGCGGGAGGTACGCAGTATTTT. As protein: CASSPLVTGLAGGTQYF.

The chain is built from TRBV20-1 and TRBJ2-7; unclear D gene. V lost 4 bases to trimming and J lost 3 bases, with 10 bases between them. Per the germline V gene, CDR1 is DFQATT and CDR2 is SNEGSKA (reference sequence). The CDR3 spans 12 residues. CDR3 coding DNA: TGCAGTGCTATTCCGACCAACTACGAGCAGTACTTC. Protein product: CSAIPTNYEQYF.

V gene TRBV3-1 combines with J gene TRBJ2-5, with 7 nucleotides matching TRBD2. CDR1 is LGHDT and CDR2 is YNNKEL in the germline V gene (reference sequence). V dropped 4 bases and J dropped 3; count of bases not matched to a gene: 14. The CDR3 totals 17 residues. CDR3 residues: CASSPGELLAAKETQYF. In nucleotides, the CDR3 is TGTGCCAGCAGCCCCGGGGAACTTCTAGCGGCCAAAGAGACCCAGTACTTC.

This clonotype came up a few times. A much larger clone differs by one base, so this may be a read error. In DNA form, the CDR3 reads TGTGCCAGCAGCCAAAACCTGGGGAGCGTTCAGCAGTACTTC. It translates to CASSQNLGSVQQYF. V usage is TRBV4-2 and J usage is TRBJ2-5; D might be TRBD2 (5 bases). The germline V gene encodes CDR1 LGHNA and CDR2 YNFKEQ. The V and J ends lost 2 bases and 11 bases respectively, with 18 bases between them. The CDR3 extends over 14 amino acids.

This sequence joins TRBV12-3 or TRBV12-4 and TRBJ2-3; D gene unclear. The CDR3 has 14 amino acids. Trimming removed 8 bases from V and 9 bases from J, with 21 bases in between. The CDR3 reads CASAQLGAHGTQYF. The DNA of the CDR3 is TGTGCCAGCGCGCAGCTGGGCGCACACGGGACGCAGTATTTT.

This clonotype was seen at least ten times. The chain links TRBV25-1 to TRBJ1-1; a possible D gene is TRBD1 (5 bases). Germline loops: CDR1 MGHDK, CDR2 SYGVNS. V was pared by 5 bases and J by 1 base, with 8 bases between. The CDR3 consists of 13 residues. CDR3 nucleotide sequence: TGTGCCAGCAGTTCAACAGGGAACACTGAAGCTTTCTTT. Translating gives CASSSTGNTEAFF.

The rearrangement joins TRBV5-1 to TRBJ1-5; D is perhaps TRBD1 (5 bases). V shed 3 bases and J shed 11 bases, with 12 bases lying between them. The CDR3 is 12 residues long. Germline CDR1 and CDR2: SGHRS and YFSETQ. CDR3: CASSSDRGAQHF. CDR3 bases: TGCGCCAGCAGCTCTGACCGGGGGGCCCAGCATTTT.

The rearrangement uses TRBV7-2 and TRBJ2-5, with D maybe TRBD1 (6 bases). Germline assignment: CDR1 SGHTA and CDR2 FQGNSA. Trimming pared 1 base from V and 5 bases from J, leaving 11 bases between. The CDR3 runs 14 residues. In DNA form, the CDR3 reads TGTGCCAGCAGCTTAGGGGGACACCGGGAGACCCAGTACTTC. Protein product: CASSLGGHRETQYF. Full variable domain (missing parts from reference TRBV7-2 and TRBJ2-5): GAGVSQSPSNKVTEKGKDVELRCDPISGHTALYWYRQSLGQGLEFLIYFQGNSAPDKSGLPSDRFSAERTGGSVSTLTIQRTQQEDSAVYLCASSLGGHRETQYFGPGTRLLVL.

This chain links TRBV9 with TRBJ2-3; no definite D call. The CDR3 runs to 13 residues. V was cut by 0 bases and J by 5 bases, with 7 bases left in between. CDR1 is SGDLS, CDR2 YYNGEE, per germline. The CDR3 loop reads CASSVGIGDTQYF. The DNA for the CDR3 is TGTGCCAGCAGCGTAGGGATTGGAGATACGCAGTATTTT.

The chain links TRBV9 to TRBJ2-3; D could derive from TRBD1 or TRBD2 (5 bases each). This CDR3 is 15 amino acids long. Germline-derived CDR1 and CDR2 are SGDLS and YYNGEE. The V gene lost 2 bases and the J gene lost 2 bases, with 12 bases spanning the gap. The chain's CDR3 is CASSVGDRNTDTQYF. As DNA, the CDR3 is TGTGCCAGCAGCGTGGGGGACCGGAACACAGATACGCAGTATTTT.

The chain is built from TRBV5-6 and TRBJ2-7; the D is unclear. Between the trimmed V and J ends, which lost 1 base and 3 bases, there was a span of 11 bases. CDR1 is SGHDT, CDR2 YYEEEE, per germline. The CDR3 length is 14 residues. The CDR3 nucleotides read TGTGCCAGCAGCTTGCTGGGTAAGAACTACGAGCAGTACTTC. This gives the protein CASSLLGKNYEQYF.

The chain combines TRBV7-9 with TRBJ1-5, with TRBD1 matching 8 bases. The CDR3 is made up of 14 amino acids. Germline lookup yields CDR1 SEHNR and CDR2 FQNEAQ (reference sequence). The V and J ends lost 3 bases and 6 bases, in that order; junction bases with no gene match: 4. The CDR3 bases are TGTGCCAGCAGCTTTTCAGGGGGCGGTCAGCCCCAGCATTTT. Translated: CASSFSGGGQPQHF.